The rows below give T cell receptor beta chains drawn from one sample of a study of blood T cell repertoires in COVID-19. Clones were read by immunoSEQ multiplex PCR, and TCRdb kept only the in-frame ones, dropping some. This table holds approximately 220,000 clones, about 83% found once. The sample taken for sequencing was peripheral blood. These TCRs come from a woman aged 40 to 50 with active or convalescent COVID-19. Each CDR3 is given with its conserved first and last residue. Each record gives: clone size, V gene, J gene, CDR3 length, D gene, CDR3 DNA, CDR3 protein. The D gene is left open where the match is weak. A row's size may be missing; if present it is once, few, many or a size class.

clone_size: NA; v_call: TRBV7-3; j_call: TRBJ1-2; cdr3_length: 15; d_call: NA; cdr3_nt: TGTGCCAGCAGCCCCCGGGGGGGGTCTAACTATGGCTACACCTTC; cdr3_aa: CASSPRGGSNYGYTF
clone_size: NA; v_call: TRBV30; j_call: TRBJ1-6; cdr3_length: 14; d_call: NA; cdr3_nt: TGTGCCTGGAGACCTAGCTCCTATAATTCACCCCTCCACTTT; cdr3_aa: CAWRPSSYNSPLHF
clone_size: NA; v_call: TRBV19; j_call: TRBJ2-2; cdr3_length: 14; d_call: NA; cdr3_nt: TGTGCCAGTCTTGGCAGGGCTAACACCGGGGAGCTGTTTTTT; cdr3_aa: CASLGRANTGELFF
clone_size: NA; v_call: TRBV10-1; j_call: TRBJ2-7; cdr3_length: 16; d_call: TRBD1; cdr3_nt: TGCGCCACCAGCAGGGACAGGCCCGACCGACCCTACGAGCAGTACTTC; cdr3_aa: CATSRDRPDRPYEQYF
clone_size: NA; v_call: TRBV9; j_call: TRBJ2-1; cdr3_length: 16; d_call: TRBD2; cdr3_nt: TGTGCCAGCAGCTTATGGACTAGCGGGAGCGGAAGTGAGCAGTTCTTC; cdr3_aa: CASSLWTSGSGSEQFF
clone_size: NA; v_call: TRBV7-3; j_call: TRBJ1-1; cdr3_length: 15; d_call: TRBD1; cdr3_nt: TGTGCCAGCAGCTCCCAGACAGGGGACTACACTGAAGCTTTCTTT; cdr3_aa: CASSSQTGDYTEAFF
clone_size: NA; v_call: TRBV10-3; j_call: TRBJ2-2; cdr3_length: 17; d_call: TRBD2; cdr3_nt: TGTGCCATCAGAGGGGGACTAGCGGGATCCTTCACCGGGGAGCTGTTTTTT; cdr3_aa: CAIRGGLAGSFTGELFF
clone_size: NA; v_call: TRBV28; j_call: TRBJ1-5; cdr3_length: 14; d_call: TRBD1; cdr3_nt: TGTGCCAGCAGTTCCGGACAGGGTGATCAGCCCCAGCATTTT; cdr3_aa: CASSSGQGDQPQHF
clone_size: NA; v_call: TRBV5-1; j_call: TRBJ1-1; cdr3_length: 14; d_call: NA; cdr3_nt: TGCGCCAGCAGTCGTGGACGGGGGGACACTGAAGCTTTCTTT; cdr3_aa: CASSRGRGDTEAFF
clone_size: NA; v_call: TRBV19; j_call: TRBJ1-5; cdr3_length: 15; d_call: NA; cdr3_nt: TGTGCCAGTAGTACCCTACAGGGAGGCAATCAGCCCCAGCATTTT; cdr3_aa: CASSTLQGGNQPQHF
clone_size: few; v_call: TRBV29-1; j_call: TRBJ2-1; cdr3_length: 14; d_call: TRBD2; cdr3_nt: TGCAGCGTTGACGCCGGGACTAGCTACAATGAGCAGTTCTTC; cdr3_aa: CSVDAGTSYNEQFF
clone_size: once; v_call: TRBV7-9; j_call: TRBJ1-5; cdr3_length: 13; d_call: NA; cdr3_nt: TGTGCCAGCAGCTTCGGACTGGATCAGCCCCAGCATTTT; cdr3_aa: CASSFGLDQPQHF
clone_size: NA; v_call: TRBV7-2; j_call: TRBJ2-5; cdr3_length: 18; d_call: TRBD2; cdr3_nt: TGTGCCAGCAGCTTCTCCGGGACTAGCGGGGGGGCGGAAGAGACCCAGTACTTC; cdr3_aa: CASSFSGTSGGAEETQYF
clone_size: NA; v_call: TRBV30; j_call: TRBJ2-4; cdr3_length: 15; d_call: TRBD2; cdr3_nt: TGTGCCTGGACTATTGGCGGGGGGGCCACAGACATTCAGTACTTC; cdr3_aa: CAWTIGGGATDIQYF
clone_size: many; v_call: TRBV7-8; j_call: TRBJ2-1; cdr3_length: 15; d_call: TRBD1; cdr3_nt: TGTGCCAGCAGCCCGAAGAGGACAGGGGAAAATGAGCAGTTCTTC; cdr3_aa: CASSPKRTGENEQFF
clone_size: NA; v_call: TRBV27; j_call: TRBJ2-1; cdr3_length: 12; d_call: TRBD1; cdr3_nt: TGTGCCAGCGGGACAGGGGTGGATGAGCAGTTCTTC; cdr3_aa: CASGTGVDEQFF
clone_size: NA; v_call: TRBV4-3; j_call: TRBJ1-4; cdr3_length: 15; d_call: NA; cdr3_nt: TGCGCCAGCAGCCAAGAGACAGGCCTTCATGAAAAACTGTTTTTT; cdr3_aa: CASSQETGLHEKLFF
clone_size: NA; v_call: TRBV10-3; j_call: TRBJ2-5; cdr3_length: 15; d_call: TRBD2; cdr3_nt: TGTGCCATCAGGGGGACTAGCGGGTACCAAGAGACCCAGTACTTC; cdr3_aa: CAIRGTSGYQETQYF
clone_size: NA; v_call: TRBV19; j_call: TRBJ2-2; cdr3_length: 15; d_call: TRBD1; cdr3_nt: TGTGCCAGTAGTATAGGCCAGGGGGCCATCGGGGAGCTGTTTTTT; cdr3_aa: CASSIGQGAIGELFF
clone_size: NA; v_call: TRBV19; j_call: TRBJ1-1; cdr3_length: 17; d_call: TRBD1; cdr3_nt: TGTGCCAGTAGACCTAGATCGGGACAGACAACGAACACTGAAGCTTTCTTT; cdr3_aa: CASRPRSGQTTNTEAFF
clone_size: NA; v_call: TRBV2; j_call: TRBJ1-2; cdr3_length: 15; d_call: NA; cdr3_nt: TGTGCCAGCATCCCGACACTCAAGGGGCTCTATGGCTACACCTTC; cdr3_aa: CASIPTLKGLYGYTF
clone_size: NA; v_call: TRBV28; j_call: TRBJ1-5; cdr3_length: 18; d_call: NA; cdr3_nt: TGTGCCAGCAGTTTGCTGGGCCCTACGGGGTATAGCAATCAGCCCCAGCATTTT; cdr3_aa: CASSLLGPTGYSNQPQHF
clone_size: few; v_call: TRBV28; j_call: TRBJ2-2; cdr3_length: 16; d_call: TRBD2; cdr3_nt: TGTGCCAGCAGTCCCCGGGGTAGCGGGAAAAGCGGGGAGCTGTTTTTT; cdr3_aa: CASSPRGSGKSGELFF
clone_size: NA; v_call: TRBV28; j_call: TRBJ1-4; cdr3_length: 14; d_call: NA; cdr3_nt: TGTGCCAGCAGTTTGGCGGGTGTACGTGAAAAACTGTTTTTT; cdr3_aa: CASSLAGVREKLFF
clone_size: NA; v_call: TRBV4-2; j_call: TRBJ2-2; cdr3_length: 15; d_call: NA; cdr3_nt: TGTGCCAGCAGCCAGGGCAGGGCAGCCACCGGGGAGCTGTTTTTT; cdr3_aa: CASSQGRAATGELFF
clone_size: NA; v_call: TRBV30; j_call: TRBJ1-1; cdr3_length: 15; d_call: NA; cdr3_nt: TGTGCCTGGAGAGCCTCAACCGGGGGGCGGACTGAAGCTTTCTTT; cdr3_aa: CAWRASTGGRTEAFF
clone_size: NA; v_call: TRBV27; j_call: TRBJ1-6; cdr3_length: 15; d_call: NA; cdr3_nt: TGTGCCAGCAGTATCCGAGGCTCCTATAATTCACCCCTCCACTTT; cdr3_aa: CASSIRGSYNSPLHF
clone_size: NA; v_call: TRBV2; j_call: TRBJ1-1; cdr3_length: 14; d_call: NA; cdr3_nt: TGTGCCAGCAGTGAAGGGGCAGCGAACACTGAAGCTTTCTTT; cdr3_aa: CASSEGAANTEAFF
clone_size: NA; v_call: TRBV7-2; j_call: TRBJ2-4; cdr3_length: 15; d_call: TRBD1; cdr3_nt: TGTGCCAGCAGCATAGGGGGCTTTACCAAAAACATTCAGTACTTC; cdr3_aa: CASSIGGFTKNIQYF
clone_size: NA; v_call: TRBV30; j_call: TRBJ2-2; cdr3_length: 14; d_call: NA; cdr3_nt: TGTGCCTGGAGTATGGGGCAGCTGACCGGGGAGCTGTTTTTT; cdr3_aa: CAWSMGQLTGELFF
clone_size: NA; v_call: TRBV21-1; j_call: TRBJ2-7; cdr3_length: 13; d_call: NA; cdr3_nt: TGTGCCAGCAGTTCGGGGGGGGCCTACGAGCAGTACTTC; cdr3_aa: CASSSGGAYEQYF
clone_size: NA; v_call: TRBV5-6; j_call: TRBJ2-1; cdr3_length: 15; d_call: TRBD2; cdr3_nt: TGTGCCAGCAGCTTGACCGGGGGGGCTCCAAATGAGCAGTTCTTC; cdr3_aa: CASSLTGGAPNEQFF
clone_size: NA; v_call: TRBV6-5; j_call: TRBJ1-1; cdr3_length: 15; d_call: NA; cdr3_nt: TGTGCCAGGCGCAGGGCCGATGACAAGAACACTGAAGCTTTCTTT; cdr3_aa: CARRRADDKNTEAFF
clone_size: NA; v_call: TRBV5-1; j_call: TRBJ2-2; cdr3_length: 15; d_call: TRBD2; cdr3_nt: TGCGCCAGCAGCTTAGCGGGGGTAGGCACCGGGGAGCTGTTTTTT; cdr3_aa: CASSLAGVGTGELFF
clone_size: few; v_call: TRBV6-5; j_call: TRBJ1-1; cdr3_length: 15; d_call: TRBD1; cdr3_nt: TGTGCCAGCAGTTACCCGGGACAGGGGAACACTGAAGCTTTCTTT; cdr3_aa: CASSYPGQGNTEAFF
clone_size: NA; v_call: TRBV9; j_call: TRBJ2-7; cdr3_length: 15; d_call: NA; cdr3_nt: TGTGCCAGCAGCGAGCAAAGCGGCAGCTCCTACGAGCAGTACTTC; cdr3_aa: CASSEQSGSSYEQYF
clone_size: NA; v_call: TRBV19; j_call: TRBJ1-4; cdr3_length: 15; d_call: TRBD1; cdr3_nt: TGTGCCAGTAGTACCACGGCGCCAGGGGGGAGATGGTCTCATTTT; cdr3_aa: CASSTTAPGGRWSHF
clone_size: NA; v_call: TRBV21-1; j_call: TRBJ1-1; cdr3_length: 15; d_call: NA; cdr3_nt: TGTGCCAGCAGCCTTCGGCCGGGAGGGGTCCCTGAAGCTTTCTTT; cdr3_aa: CASSLRPGGVPEAFF
clone_size: NA; v_call: TRBV7-9; j_call: TRBJ1-4; cdr3_length: 15; d_call: TRBD1; cdr3_nt: TGTGCCAGCAGTTACAACAGGGGGCGGAATGAAAAACTGTTTTTT; cdr3_aa: CASSYNRGRNEKLFF
clone_size: NA; v_call: TRBV27; j_call: TRBJ2-7; cdr3_length: 15; d_call: TRBD1; cdr3_nt: TGTGCCAGCAGTCGTACCGGGACAGGGGACTACGAGCAGTACTTC; cdr3_aa: CASSRTGTGDYEQYF
clone_size: NA; v_call: TRBV3-1/TRBV3-2; j_call: TRBJ1-1; cdr3_length: 12; d_call: NA; cdr3_nt: TGTGCCAGCAGCCGAGTGAACACTGAAGCTTTCTTT; cdr3_aa: CASSRVNTEAFF
clone_size: NA; v_call: TRBV19; j_call: TRBJ2-4; cdr3_length: 16; d_call: NA; cdr3_nt: TGTGCCAGTAGTACCGGGGTGGGATCTTTCAAAAACATTCAGTACTTC; cdr3_aa: CASSTGVGSFKNIQYF
clone_size: NA; v_call: TRBV5-4; j_call: TRBJ1-2; cdr3_length: 11; d_call: NA; cdr3_nt: TGTGCCAGCAGCGCTCAGGCCCTCTACACCTTC; cdr3_aa: CASSAQALYTF
clone_size: NA; v_call: TRBV6-5; j_call: TRBJ2-1; cdr3_length: 15; d_call: TRBD2; cdr3_nt: TGTGCCAGCAGCTCAGGGACTACCACGAACAATGAGCAGTTCTTC; cdr3_aa: CASSSGTTTNNEQFF
clone_size: NA; v_call: TRBV2; j_call: TRBJ2-7; cdr3_length: 17; d_call: TRBD2; cdr3_nt: TGTGCCAGCAGTGAAGGTGGTTGGACTAGCGGGGTTTACGAGCAGTACTTC; cdr3_aa: CASSEGGWTSGVYEQYF
clone_size: NA; v_call: TRBV13; j_call: TRBJ2-7; cdr3_length: 14; d_call: NA; cdr3_nt: TGTGCCAGCAGCTCCCAGGAGGGGAGTGACGAGCAGTACTTC; cdr3_aa: CASSSQEGSDEQYF
clone_size: few; v_call: TRBV5-1; j_call: TRBJ1-2; cdr3_length: 13; d_call: NA; cdr3_nt: TGCGCCAGCAGCTTGGATCAAGAGGGTGGCTACACCTTC; cdr3_aa: CASSLDQEGGYTF
clone_size: NA; v_call: TRBV5-4; j_call: TRBJ2-5; cdr3_length: 18; d_call: TRBD2; cdr3_nt: TGTGCCAGCAGCTCAGGGCTACCCATAGCGGGGGCGGGGGAGACCCAGTACTTC; cdr3_aa: CASSSGLPIAGAGETQYF
clone_size: NA; v_call: TRBV5-1; j_call: TRBJ2-5; cdr3_length: 15; d_call: NA; cdr3_nt: TGCGCCAGCAGCGGGGTCGCGGGGCCGGAAGAGACCCAGTACTTC; cdr3_aa: CASSGVAGPEETQYF
clone_size: NA; v_call: TRBV5-6; j_call: TRBJ1-1; cdr3_length: 13; d_call: TRBD1; cdr3_nt: TGTGCCAGCAGCTTTCTAAGGACAGGACAAGCTTTCTTT; cdr3_aa: CASSFLRTGQAFF
clone_size: NA; v_call: TRBV12-3/TRBV12-4; j_call: TRBJ1-1; cdr3_length: 13; d_call: NA; cdr3_nt: TGTGCCAGCAGTTTGTACAGGGTCGCTGAAGCTTTCTTT; cdr3_aa: CASSLYRVAEAFF
clone_size: NA; v_call: TRBV5-1; j_call: TRBJ2-5; cdr3_length: 16; d_call: TRBD1; cdr3_nt: TGCGCCAGCAGCTTGGGGGCAGGGGGTTTGAGAGAGACCCAGTACTTC; cdr3_aa: CASSLGAGGLRETQYF
clone_size: few; v_call: TRBV5-1; j_call: TRBJ1-1; cdr3_length: 14; d_call: NA; cdr3_nt: TGCGCCAGCAGCTTGGATGGAGTGAACACTGAAGCTTTCTTT; cdr3_aa: CASSLDGVNTEAFF
clone_size: NA; v_call: TRBV12-5; j_call: TRBJ1-5; cdr3_length: 12; d_call: NA; cdr3_nt: TGTGCTAGTGGTTCCCAAAATCAGCCCCAGCATTTT; cdr3_aa: CASGSQNQPQHF
clone_size: NA; v_call: TRBV7-3; j_call: TRBJ2-6; cdr3_length: 17; d_call: NA; cdr3_nt: TGTGCCAGCAGCCCCGAAAGTGCGGGCTCTGGGGCCAACGTCCTGACTTTC; cdr3_aa: CASSPESAGSGANVLTF